Reported below is one T cell receptor (beta chain). The junction shows a germline mismatch at one end, possibly a read error. Germline V CDR1 and CDR2: SGHRS, YFSETQ. The CDR3 sequence is 16 residues long. The table came from immunoSEQ multiplex PCR; TCRdb's copy has only in-frame clones and leaves some out. Of some 2,100,000 clones listed, roughly 91% were seen once; the top ten hold about 1.5%. The record originates from a study of shared clonotypes between healthy human individuals. Naive CD8 cells lacked CD45RO and underwent positive selection for CCR7, leaving out terminally differentiated effector memory CD45RA+ cells.

The receptor's source is a man aged 18 to 29 in good health. Some clones in this sample may be carry-over from other donors' samples. V usage is TRBV5-1 and J usage is TRBJ2-7; D might be TRBD1 (6 bases). The sequenced sample was naive CD8+ T cells from PBMCs. The CDR3 DNA reads TGCGCCAGCAGCTTGTCCCTCGGCAAACGTGGGGGCGAGCAGCACTTC. Amino acids: CASSLSLGKRGGEQHF.